This TCR beta chain is drawn from a study of tumor and adjacent non-tumor tissue in lung cancer. Whole-study results and caveats: Normal lung showed higher cumulative top 100 clone frequency than tumor.

TCRbeta libraries were built with three rounds of nested PCR, modified from ARM-PCR. Via MiXCR, TCRdb re-called the multiplex PCR reads, giving one row per CDR3 protein. The sample consists of about 93,000 distinct CDR3 sequences, about 66% of them appearing once. Comments on this clonotype: Its matching antigen is unknown. This may be a read error, as it is one base from a much larger clone.

The template was RNA from unsorted bulk tissue. Deletions cut 4 bases from V and 6 bases from J, with 16 bases between. The CDR3 runs 14 residues. Looked up from germline, CDR1 is SGHNT and CDR2 is YYREEE (reference sequence). Sequencing was done on a sample of lung tumor tissue. The source is a man aged 55 to 70 with non-small cell lung cancer. The V and J genes are TRBV5-4 and TRBJ1-1, with a weak D call TRBD1 (5 bases). CDR3 region: CASSPRDRGAEAFF. The CDR3, as DNA: TGTGCCAGCAGCCCAAGGGATAGGGGCGCTGAAGCTTTCTTT.